Considering frequency, the clone carrying this TCR beta chain is medium-sized. Its antigen is unknown. The sample is drawn from a study of synovial regulatory T cells in juvenile arthritis. The study, taken as a whole, reports: Synovial Tregs shared more CDR3 sequences with iaTregs than other blood Tregs. Largely private between patients, iaTreg TCR repertoires showed partial overlap with synovial Teff and blood CPL repertoires. Inflammation-associated Treg cells in blood had less TCR diversity than the remaining blood Treg cells.

This CDR3 contains 14 residues. No DNA appears here. Profiling relied on immunoSEQ multiplex PCR, and the TCRdb table lists in-frame clones only, not all of them. Its table lists 1,000 to 1,400 clones. Donors were around eleven juvenile idiopathic arthritis patients with active disease, 3 polyarticular and 8 oligoarticular. The sequence was collected from a donor younger than 30 with juvenile idiopathic arthritis. Input material: Treg cells from blood. Described subset: HLA-DR+ inflammation-associated blood Treg cells. This sequence joins TRBV12-1 and TRBJ2-3. TRBV12-1 is described as a pseudogene. This CDR3 reads CATAGRPSTDTQYF.